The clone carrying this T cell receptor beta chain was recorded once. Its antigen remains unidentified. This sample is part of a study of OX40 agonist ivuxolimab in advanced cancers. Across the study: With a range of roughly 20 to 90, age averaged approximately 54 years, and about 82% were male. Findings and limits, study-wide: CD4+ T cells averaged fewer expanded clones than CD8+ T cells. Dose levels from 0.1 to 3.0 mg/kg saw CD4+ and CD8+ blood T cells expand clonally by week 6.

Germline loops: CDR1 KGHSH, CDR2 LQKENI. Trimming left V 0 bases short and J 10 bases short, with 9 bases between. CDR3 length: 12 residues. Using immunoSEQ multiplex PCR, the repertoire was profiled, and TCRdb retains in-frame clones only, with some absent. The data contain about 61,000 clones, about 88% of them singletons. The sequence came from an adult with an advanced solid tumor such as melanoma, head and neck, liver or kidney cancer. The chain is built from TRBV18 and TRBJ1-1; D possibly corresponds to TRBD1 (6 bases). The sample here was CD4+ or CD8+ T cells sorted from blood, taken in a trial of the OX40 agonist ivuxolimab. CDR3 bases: TGTGCCAGCTCACCACCAGGAGGGGGAGCTTTCTTT. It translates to CASSPPGGGAFF.